The entry below gives a single T cell receptor beta chain sequence along with its context. Antigen: not known. No patient had autoimmune disease or received systemic immunosuppression. The CDR3 loop spans 14 amino acids. The germline V gene has CDR1 SGHRS and CDR2 YFSETQ. V shed 3 bases and J shed 2 bases, with 12 bases lying between them. This record belongs to a study of OX40 agonist ivuxolimab in advanced cancers. The study's findings and limits: Both blood CD4+ and CD8+ T cells showed clonal growth by week 6 at 0.1 to 3.0 mg/kg.

Using immunoSEQ multiplex PCR, the repertoire was profiled, and TCRdb retains in-frame clones only, with some absent. Here the sample spans roughly 67,000 clones, 70% to 85% being singletons. The genes are TRBV5-1 and TRBJ2-7; possibly TRBD1 for D (6 bases). The sequence was obtained from an adult with an advanced solid tumor such as melanoma, head and neck, liver or kidney cancer. This material consisted of CD4+ or CD8+ T cells sorted from blood, taken in a trial of the OX40 agonist ivuxolimab. The CDR3 sequence is CASSYGQSAYEQYF. CDR3 nucleotides: TGCGCCAGCAGCTACGGACAGTCGGCCTACGAGCAGTACTTC.